Below are 26 T cell receptor beta chains sequenced from a single sample in a study of cytomegalovirus exposure and HLA in healthy donors. PCR involved 60 Vbeta and 13 Jbeta primers. Using immunoSEQ multiplex PCR, the repertoire was profiled, and TCRdb retains in-frame clones only, with some absent. Here the sample spans 100,000 to 150,000 clones, around 9% being singletons. Sequenced: PBMCs. These receptors came from a man in his forties or fifties in good health and CMV-seronegative.

The rearrangement links TRBV6-6 to TRBJ2-7; D may be TRBD1 (5 bases). V was cut by 2 bases and J by 0 bases, with 11 bases left in between. The CDR3 spans 15 residues. Germline loops: CDR1 MNHNY, CDR2 SVGAGI (reference sequence). CDR3: CASSYGAVLSYEQYF. The CDR3 region has the DNA TGTGCCAGCAGTTACGGGGCAGTCCTCTCCTACGAGCAGTACTTC.

The CDR3 protein is CASSHFTGTPTYEQYF. The CDR3 coding sequence is TGCGCCAGCAGCCATTTCACCGGGACACCTACCTACGAGCAGTACTTC. This chain joins TRBV4-1 and TRBJ2-7; possibly TRBD1 for D (6 bases). Germline CDR1 MGHRA, CDR2 YSYEKL. With 3 bases removed from V and 2 bases from J, the gap between germline ends came to 17 bases. The length of the CDR3 is 16 residues.

V is TRBV5-3 and J is TRBJ2-2, with TRBD1 matching 10 bases. TRBV5-3 has ORF status, its function being uncertain. There are 16 residues in the CDR3. V shed 6 bases and J 4 bases; nucleotides not matched to a gene: 9. CDR3 in DNA: TGTGCCAGAAACAAAGGGGGACAGGGGAGCACCGGGGAGCTGTTTTTT. The encoded protein is CARNKGGQGSTGELFF.

The chain links TRBV6-1 to TRBJ2-7, with D possibly matching TRBD1 (6 bases). CDR1 and CDR2 (germline): MNHNS, SASEGT. The CDR3 runs 14 residues. V lost 0 bases to trimming and J lost 4 bases, with 10 bases between them. The CDR3 nucleotides are TGTGCCAGCAGTGAAGCGGACAGTAGATACGAGCAGTACTTC. This codes for CASSEADSRYEQYF.

V is TRBV7-2 and J is TRBJ1-1; a weak D match, TRBD1 (6 bases). CDR3 length equals 15 residues. V dropped 4 bases and J dropped 0 bases, with 12 bases sitting between them. Germline loops: CDR1 SGHTA, CDR2 FQGNSA. The CDR3 bases are TGTGCCAGCAGCTCCGCGGGGGGCTTGAACACTGAAGCTTTCTTT. It specifies CASSSAGGLNTEAFF.

A few counts support this clone. The gene calls are TRBV10-3 and TRBJ1-1; perhaps TRBD1 as D (6 bases). Germline V lookup: CDR1 ENHRY, CDR2 SYGVKD. The V end was cut by 3 bases, the J end by 11 bases, with 19 bases between. This CDR3 is built from 14 residues. The CDR3 region has the DNA TGTGCCATCAGTGACCCCATACAGGGCGAGAGGGCTTTCTTT. Translation gives CAISDPIQGERAFF.

This chain uses TRBV5-1 with TRBJ2-1, with 7 bases identical to TRBD1. The length of the CDR3 is 15 residues. Unmatched junction bases numbered 8, after V lost 1 base and J lost 7 bases. Germline-derived CDR1 and CDR2 are SGHRS and YFSETQ. CDR3 in DNA: TGCGCCAGCAGCTTGAGACAGGGATCTTGGAATGAGCAGTTCTTC. Its protein product is CASSLRQGSWNEQFF.

The genes are TRBV5-6 and TRBJ1-6, with a possible D match to TRBD1 (6 bases). In germline, CDR1 is SGHDT, CDR2 YYEEEE. This CDR3 is built from 19 residues. Trimming took 3 bases from V and 7 from J, leaving 26 bases between them. CDR3 region: CASSYLVTGPHGVNSPLHF. The CDR3 DNA reads TGTGCCAGCAGCTACTTGGTTACAGGGCCGCACGGGGTAAATTCACCCCTCCACTTT.

This clone has just a few counts. Here the CDR3 reads CASNRGSPGETQYF. The CDR3 nucleotides are TGTGCCAGTAACAGGGGGTCTCCGGGGGAGACCCAGTACTTC. The V gene is TRBV19, the J gene TRBJ2-5; 8 bases line up with TRBD1. CDR1 is LNHDA, CDR2 SQIVND, per germline (reference sequence). The CDR3 has 14 residues. Losses at the gene ends were 7 bases for V and 5 bases for J; bases not matched to a gene: 9.

Note on this clone: Other DNA sequences in the same sample also yield this CDR3. The rearrangement uses TRBV9 and TRBJ1-1; possible D gene TRBD1, 5 bases. Germline V gene sequence: CDR1 SGDLS, CDR2 YYNGEE. Trimming pared 0 bases from V and 5 bases from J, leaving 11 bases between. The CDR3 loop spans 14 amino acids. In DNA, the CDR3 is TGTGCCAGCAGCGTAGGAGGGGCGGGAACTGAAGCTTTCTTT. This gives the protein CASSVGGAGTEAFF.

This clone was detected a few times. The DNA for the CDR3 is TGTGCCAGCAGTCCCCGGACAGGGAGGACAGGGCAGCCCCAGCATTTT. It encodes CASSPRTGRTGQPQHF. This chain uses TRBV28 with TRBJ1-5; 8 positions match TRBD1. The CDR3 loop spans 16 amino acids. The V gene's germline CDR1 is MDHEN and CDR2 SYDVKM. V lost 5 bases to trimming and J lost 7 bases; unmatched junction nucleotides: 13.

The chain employs TRBV19 and TRBJ2-7, with 8 bases identical to TRBD1. CDR3 length: 17 amino acids. V lost 1 base and J lost 2; bases outside the gene matches: 10. CDR1 and CDR2 (germline): LNHDA, SQIVND (reference sequence). CDR3 loop: CASSIVDRVGLPYEQYF. The CDR3 DNA reads as TGTGCCAGTAGTATAGTGGACAGGGTTGGCCTCCCCTACGAGCAGTACTTC.

The chain uses TRBV30 and TRBJ1-4; D uncertain. Between the trimmed V and J ends, which lost 4 bases and 5 bases, there was a span of 8 bases. CDR1 and CDR2 (germline): GTSNPN, SVGIG (reference sequence). CDR3 length equals 12 residues. In DNA, the CDR3 is TGTGCCTGGACGGGAGGGAATGAAAAACTGTTTTTT. It translates to CAWTGGNEKLFF.

This clone turned up a few times. V usage is TRBV7-8 and J usage is TRBJ1-1, with D perhaps TRBD1 (5 bases). The ends were cut back, 1 base at V and 0 bases at J, with 12 bases in the middle. Germline V gene lookup returns CDR1 SGHVS and CDR2 FQNEAQ. The CDR3 has 16 amino acids. The CDR3 here is CASSLVGGTVNTEAFF. The CDR3 DNA reads TGTGCCAGCAGCTTAGTGGGGGGGACGGTGAACACTGAAGCTTTCTTT.

This clone turned up a few times. The CDR3 nucleotides read TGCGCCAGCAGCCTGGCGGGGGGCACCGGGGAGCTGTTTTTT. Its protein product is CASSLAGGTGELFF. The chain is built from TRBV4-1 and TRBJ2-2; 8 bases map to TRBD2. Germline lookup yields CDR1 MGHRA and CDR2 YSYEKL. V lost 4 bases and J lost 4; bases outside the gene matches: 2. This CDR3 spans 14 amino acids.

This clone was picked up a small number of times. Other DNA variants within this sample encode the same CDR3. This chain links TRBV5-1 with TRBJ1-1; D unclear. This CDR3 has 13 residues. V lost 2 bases to trimming and J lost 1 base, with 6 bases between them. CDR1 and CDR2 from the germline V gene are SGHRS and YFSETQ. This CDR3 is CASSLGRNTEAFF. CDR3 nucleotide sequence: TGCGCCAGCAGCTTAGGGAGGAACACTGAAGCTTTCTTT.

This clone was picked up a small number of times. The chain couples TRBV27 to TRBJ2-6, with D unresolved. The CDR3 is 15 residues long. Germline lookup yields CDR1 MNHEY and CDR2 SMNVEV (reference sequence). The V gene lost 2 bases and the J gene lost 0 bases, with 5 bases spanning the gap. CDR3 sequence reads: CASSLTVSGANVLTF. The DNA for the CDR3 is TGTGCCAGCAGTTTAACTGTCTCTGGGGCCAACGTCCTGACTTTC. Full variable domain (missing parts from reference TRBV27 and TRBJ2-6): EAQVTQNPRYLITVTGKKLTVTCSQNMNHEYMSWYRQDPGLGLRQIYYSMNVEVTDKGDVPEGYKVSRKEKRNFPLILESPSPNQTSLYFCASSLTVSGANVLTFGAGSRLTVL.

The rearrangement uses TRBV11-2 and TRBJ1-1; D is unclear. Germline-derived CDR1 and CDR2 are SGHAT and FQNNGV. The germline V and J ends were trimmed by 2 bases and 4 bases, with 11 bases remaining between them. This CDR3 contains 14 residues. CDR3 sequence (DNA): TGTGCCAGCAGCTTACGAGGGAGTGGCACTGAAGCTTTCTTT. It is translated as CASSLRGSGTEAFF.

The V gene is TRBV5-1, the J gene TRBJ2-5; tentatively, D is TRBD2 (6 bases). The CDR3 extends over 14 amino acids. V was shortened by 2 bases and J by 2 bases, with 10 bases between the two germline ends. Germline assignment: CDR1 SGHRS and CDR2 YFSETQ. The CDR3 coding sequence is TGCGCCAGCAGCTTCGGCGGGATGCAAGAGACCCAGTACTTC. Its translation: CASSFGGMQETQYF.

J is TRBJ2-7 and V is TRBV4-3; weak D call: TRBD1 (5 bases). V was shortened by 5 bases and J by 4 bases, with 18 bases between the two germline ends. The CDR3 runs to 15 residues. Germline CDR1 is LGHNA and CDR2 is YSLEER. The DNA of the CDR3 is TGCGCCAGCAGCACGCGACTGGGTAAGGGGTACGAGCAGTACTTC. As protein: CASSTRLGKGYEQYF.

The chain uses TRBV27 and TRBJ1-5, with D possibly matching TRBD1 (6 bases). The germline gives CDR1 MNHEY, CDR2 SMNVEV (reference sequence). The CDR3 length is 15 residues. V was pared by 4 bases and J by 0 bases, with 10 bases between. In DNA form, the CDR3 reads TGTGCCAGCAGTTCCGGACAGATTAGCAATCAGCCCCAGCATTTT. It encodes CASSSGQISNQPQHF.

There are a few counts of this clone. This chain links TRBV5-1 with TRBJ2-1, with 10 nucleotides matching TRBD1. V dropped 4 bases and J dropped 7; count of bases not matched to a gene: 5. CDR1 and CDR2 from the germline V gene are SGHRS and YFSETQ. The CDR3 runs 14 residues. The CDR3 region is CASSAGQGMNEQFF. CDR3 sequence (DNA): TGCGCCAGCAGCGCGGGACAGGGGATGAATGAGCAGTTCTTC.

The chain has TRBV10-3 and TRBJ1-2; the match to TRBD1 covers 10 bases. Losses at the gene ends were 2 bases for V and 10 bases for J; bases not matched to a gene: 7. CDR3 length equals 14 residues. Germline V gene data show CDR1 as ENHRY and CDR2 as SYGVKD. The CDR3 loop reads CAISEGGDRGYYTF. The CDR3 DNA follows: TGTGCCATCAGTGAGGGAGGGGACAGGGGCTACTACACCTTC.

The CDR3 DNA reads as TGCAGCGTCGAAAACGAGCGGGGGCCCCTCCACGAGCAGTACTTC. Protein product: CSVENERGPLHEQYF. The rearrangement uses TRBV29-1 and TRBJ2-7; the match to TRBD2 covers 8 bases. V trimming: 6 bases; J trimming: 5 bases; junction bases outside the gene matches: 15. The CDR3 length is 15 residues. CDR1 is SQVTM, CDR2 ANQGSEA, per germline.

This clone was counted a few times. The chain uses TRBV6-1 and TRBJ1-3; TRBD1 is a possible D gene (6 bases). Germline V lookup: CDR1 MNHNS, CDR2 SASEGT. The CDR3 length is 16 residues. Trimming removed 4 bases at V and 0 bases at J, with 13 bases between. CDR3 DNA sequence: TGTGCCAGCAGTGCCCCGACAGGAGGCTCTGGAAACACCATATATTTT. The encoded protein is CASSAPTGGSGNTIYF.

The V gene is TRBV5-1, the J gene TRBJ2-3, with 8 bases lining up with TRBD2. The J segment lost 3 bases and the V segment lost 3 bases, leaving 3 bases of the junction unmatched. CDR1 SGHRS and CDR2 YFSETQ come from the germline V gene. This CDR3 has 14 amino acids. CDR3 residues: CASSSGTSTDTQYF. Here the CDR3 DNA reads TGCGCCAGCAGCTCGGGGACTAGTACAGATACGCAGTATTTT.